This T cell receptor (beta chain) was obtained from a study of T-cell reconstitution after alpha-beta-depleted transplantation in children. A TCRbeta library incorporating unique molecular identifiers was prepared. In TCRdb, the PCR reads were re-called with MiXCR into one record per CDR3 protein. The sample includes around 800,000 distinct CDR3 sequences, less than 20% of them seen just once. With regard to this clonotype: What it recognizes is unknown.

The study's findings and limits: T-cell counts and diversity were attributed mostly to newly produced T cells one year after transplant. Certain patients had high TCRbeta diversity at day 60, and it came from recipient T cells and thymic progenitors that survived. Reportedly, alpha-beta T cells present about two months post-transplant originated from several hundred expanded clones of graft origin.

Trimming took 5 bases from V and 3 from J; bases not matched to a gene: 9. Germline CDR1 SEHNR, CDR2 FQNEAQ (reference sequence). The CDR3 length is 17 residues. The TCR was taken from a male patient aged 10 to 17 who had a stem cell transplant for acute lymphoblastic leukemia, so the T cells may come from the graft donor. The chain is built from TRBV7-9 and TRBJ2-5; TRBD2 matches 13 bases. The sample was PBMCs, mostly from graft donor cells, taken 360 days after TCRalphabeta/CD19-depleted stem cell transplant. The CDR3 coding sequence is TGTGCCAGCAGCCTCTGGACTAGCGGGAGTGGCGAAGAGACCCAGTACTTC. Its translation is CASSLWTSGSGEETQYF. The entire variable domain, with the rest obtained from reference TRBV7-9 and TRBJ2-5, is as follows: DTGVSQNPRHKITKRGQNVTFRCDPISEHNRLYWYRQTLGQGPEFLTYFQNEAQLEKSRLLSDRFSAERPKGSFSTLEIQRTEQGDSAMYLCASSLWTSGSGEETQYFGPGTRLLVL.